These 25 T cell receptor beta chains were sequenced from one sample in a study of identical twins. TCRdb reprocessed the 5' RACE reads via MiXCR and lists one record per CDR3 protein. The sample holds some 790,000 distinct CDR3 sequences, roughly 18% seen once. These data also featured in a second study, about T cells expressing NK-cell markers.

The source material was PBMCs. All receptors come from a woman under 30 in good health.

The V gene is TRBV20-1, the J gene TRBJ2-5; TRBD2 aligns across 8 bases. This CDR3 comprises 13 residues. V gave up 3 bases and J gave up 4 bases; unmatched junction bases: 4. Per the germline V gene, CDR1 is DFQATT and CDR2 is SNEGSKA (reference sequence). Here the CDR3 reads CSARGLAGETQYF. Written as DNA, the CDR3 is TGCAGTGCTAGGGGGCTAGCGGGAGAGACCCAGTACTTC.

This clonotype was observed a handful of times. The chain has TRBV29-1 and TRBJ2-3; 13 bases align to TRBD2. The CDR3 spans 14 residues. Per the germline V gene, CDR1 is SQVTM and CDR2 is ANQGSEA. V lost 3 bases to trimming and J lost 6 bases; unmatched junction nucleotides: 3. The CDR3, as DNA: TGCAGCGTTGAGGGGGGACTAGCGGGGGATACGCAGTATTTT. Translation: CSVEGGLAGDTQYF.

This chain links TRBV7-9 with TRBJ2-3; 8 nucleotides agree with TRBD2. V gave up 4 bases and J gave up 2 bases; unmatched junction bases: 8. Germline assignment: CDR1 SEHNR and CDR2 FQNEAQ (reference sequence). The CDR3 sequence is 16 residues long. For the CDR3, the DNA is TGTGCCAGCAGCTCCCAGAGCGGGGGATACACAGATACGCAGTATTTT. This translates into CASSSQSGGYTDTQYF.

This rearrangement joins TRBV20-1 to TRBJ2-1; D not certain. Deletions cut 3 bases from V and 6 bases from J, with 6 bases between. The CDR3 runs to 11 residues. CDR1 is DFQATT and CDR2 is SNEGSKA in the germline V gene (reference sequence). Here the CDR3 reads CSASVVNEQFF. The DNA of the CDR3 is TGCAGTGCTAGTGTTGTCAATGAGCAGTTCTTC.

The CDR3 coding sequence is TGTGCCAGCAGTGAGAGGGACAGCGGCTATGGCTACACCTTC. Protein: CASSERDSGYGYTF. The gene calls are TRBV6-1 and TRBJ1-2; TRBD1 agrees at 7 bases. Trimming cost V 3 bases and J 4 bases; bases outside gene matches: 5. CDR3 length: 14 residues. In germline, CDR1 is MNHNS, CDR2 SASEGT.

The V call is TRBV20-1, the J call TRBJ1-1; no firm D call. V dropped 7 bases and J dropped 3 bases, with 9 bases sitting between them. CDR1 and CDR2 from the germline V gene are DFQATT and SNEGSKA (reference sequence). The CDR3 totals 11 residues. DNA of the CDR3: TGCAGTGGCAGCCCGCACACTGAAGCTTTCTTT. Protein product: CSGSPHTEAFF.

V is TRBV4-3 and J is TRBJ2-1; D is possibly TRBD2 (6 bases). Germline CDR1 reads LGHNA; CDR2 reads YSLEER. CDR3 size: 19 residues. Trimming pared 0 bases from V and 3 bases from J, leaving 21 bases between. CDR3 coding DNA: TGCGCCAGCAGCCAAGACCACTTTCGGGGGAGGTCCCTCTACAATGAGCAGTTCTTC. Its translation: CASSQDHFRGRSLYNEQFF.

Turning to this clonotype: The junction differs from germline at one of its ends, possibly a read error. The chain links TRBV20-1 to TRBJ2-1, with a possible D match to TRBD2 (5 bases). This CDR3 has 11 amino acids. The germline V gene has CDR1 DFQATT and CDR2 SNEGSKA (reference sequence). The CDR3 spells CSARGSNEQFF. Written as DNA, the CDR3 is TGCAGTGCGAGAGGGAGCAATGAGCAGTTCTTC.

This clonotype was found a few times. V usage is TRBV6-1 and J usage is TRBJ2-3; possibly TRBD2 for D (6 bases). Trimming took off 6 bases at V and 2 bases at J, with 12 bases between the two ends. CDR1 is MNHNS and CDR2 is SASEGT in the germline V gene. This CDR3 is built from 14 residues. The CDR3 region is CASRVAEHTDTQYF. The CDR3 DNA reads TGTGCCAGCAGGGTAGCGGAACACACAGATACGCAGTATTTT.

This clonotype has more than one count but fewer than ten. The chain uses TRBV7-2 and TRBJ1-4, with 11 bases that match TRBD1. The CDR3 contains 15 residues. From germline, CDR1 is SGHTA and CDR2 FQGNSA. After removal of 3 bases from V and 8 bases from J, the junction contained 5 bases not matched to a gene. CDR3 in DNA: TGTGCCAGCAGCTTTCCGGACAGGGGGCTAGAAAAACTGTTTTTT. This sequence encodes CASSFPDRGLEKLFF.

The CDR3 is CSASGQGAFHGNGYTF. Here the CDR3 DNA reads TGCAGTGCTAGCGGGCAGGGGGCGTTTCATGGGAATGGCTACACCTTC. The chain uses TRBV20-1 and TRBJ1-2; TRBD1 aligns across 8 bases. J gave up 6 bases and V 3 bases, and 15 bases lay outside the gene matches. Germline V gene sequence: CDR1 DFQATT, CDR2 SNEGSKA (reference sequence). There are 16 residues in the CDR3.

J is TRBJ2-7 and V is TRBV20-1, with 7 bases that match TRBD2. The CDR3 runs 13 residues. Unmatched junction bases numbered 4, after V lost 3 bases and J lost 2 bases. Per the germline V gene, CDR1 is DFQATT and CDR2 is SNEGSKA (reference sequence). The CDR3 protein is CSASGAGAYEQYF. CDR3 DNA: TGCAGTGCTAGTGGGGCGGGGGCCTACGAGCAGTACTTC.

The chain carries TRBV7-8 and TRBJ2-5; the D is unclear. Trimming stripped 1 base from V and 1 base from J, with 16 bases between. Germline CDR1 and CDR2: SGHVS and FQNEAQ. The CDR3 has 17 residues. CDR3 protein: CASSLGPLVRSQETQYF. The CDR3, as DNA: TGTGCCAGCAGCTTAGGGCCCCTCGTTCGGTCCCAAGAGACCCAGTACTTC. Drawing the rest from reference TRBV7-8 and TRBJ2-5, the complete variable domain is GAGVSQSPRYKVAKRGQDVALRCDPISGHVSLFWYQQALGQGPEFLTYFQNEAQLDKSGLPSDRFFAERPEGSVSTLKIQRTQQEDSAVYLCASSLGPLVRSQETQYFGPGTRLLVL.

A few counts support this clonotype. The rearrangement joins TRBV15 to TRBJ2-1; D is perhaps TRBD1 (6 bases). Germline V gives CDR1 LNHNV, CDR2 YYDKDF (reference sequence). V was shortened by 9 bases and J by 8 bases, with 14 bases between the two germline ends. The CDR3 is 12 residues long. The CDR3 loop is CATKLEGDEQFF. In DNA, the CDR3 is TGTGCCACTAAACTCGAGGGGGATGAGCAGTTCTTC. The full variable domain, with the rest looked up from reference TRBV15 and TRBJ2-1, is DAMVIQNPRYQVTQFGKPVTLSCSQTLNHNVMYWYQQKSSQAPKLLFHYYDKDFNNEADTPDNFQSRRPNTSFCFLDIRSPGLGDTAMYLCATKLEGDEQFFGPGTRLTVL.

This clonotype was detected a few times. This chain uses TRBV5-6 with TRBJ2-7, with TRBD1 matching over 8 bases. Germline V CDR1 and CDR2: SGHDT, YYEEEE. The CDR3 has 14 residues. The V gene end was trimmed by 6 bases and the J gene end by 6 bases; junction bases not matched to a gene: 11. DNA of the CDR3: TGTGCCAGCACCTTCGGACAGGGTCCAGGCGAGCAGTACTTC. Encoded protein: CASTFGQGPGEQYF.

This rearrangement joins TRBV20-1 to TRBJ2-7; D is uncertain. Trimming cost V 3 bases and J 7 bases, with 10 bases left between them. The CDR3 has 11 amino acids. Germline V lookup: CDR1 DFQATT, CDR2 SNEGSKA (reference sequence). As DNA, the CDR3 is TGCAGTGCTAGTCGCCACCAGGAGCAGTACTTC. Amino acids: CSASRHQEQYF.

This clonotype was seen at least ten times. V and J are TRBV12-3 or TRBV12-4 and TRBJ2-3; TRBD2 agrees at 11 bases. The CDR3 consists of 15 residues. The V segment lost 4 bases and the J segment 6 bases; nucleotides outside the gene matches: 6. In DNA form, the CDR3 reads TGTGCCAGCAGTTCCTTAGCGGGGGGGCCGGATACGCAGTATTTT. Protein product: CASSSLAGGPDTQYF.

The V call is TRBV9, the J call TRBJ2-7; TRBD2 aligns across 14 bases. This CDR3 region has 14 residues. The germline V gene encodes CDR1 SGDLS and CDR2 YYNGEE. With 3 bases clipped from V and 7 bases from J, the junction kept 3 bases outside the gene matches. CDR3 nucleotides: TGTGCCAGCAGCGGGACTAGCGGGGGGTTTGAGCAGTACTTC. Translation gives CASSGTSGGFEQYF.

This clonotype was detected ten times or more. The J gene is TRBJ2-7, the V gene TRBV12-3 or TRBV12-4; D perhaps matches TRBD2 (6 bases). This CDR3 is built from 14 residues. Trimming removed 3 bases at V and 3 bases at J, with 12 bases between. CDR3 DNA sequence: TGTGCCAGCAGTTTTGGCGCGGGGATCTACGAGCAGTACTTC. It translates to CASSFGAGIYEQYF.

This rearrangement joins TRBV6-5 to TRBJ2-2; D remains ambiguous. This CDR3 has 13 residues. Germline V gene lookup returns CDR1 MNHEY and CDR2 SVGAGI. The germline V and J ends were trimmed by 2 bases and 4 bases, with 5 bases remaining between them. CDR3 bases: TGTGCCAGCAGTTACCGCCTCACCGGGGAGCTGTTTTTT. Its translation: CASSYRLTGELFF.

This clonotype was seen more than once but under ten times. This chain links TRBV11-2 with TRBJ2-7, with D maybe TRBD2 (5 bases). Trimming removed 4 bases from V and 0 bases from J, with 7 bases in between. Germline V CDR1 and CDR2: SGHAT, FQNNGV. The CDR3 length is 13 residues. CDR3 sequence: CASSWRSSYEQYF. The CDR3 region has the DNA TGTGCCAGCAGCTGGAGGAGCTCCTACGAGCAGTACTTC.

This clonotype has more than one count but fewer than ten. The V call is TRBV4-3, the J call TRBJ2-1; 8 bases map to TRBD2. CDR1 and CDR2 (germline): LGHNA, YSLEER. The V gene end was trimmed by 0 bases and the J gene end by 9 bases; junction bases not matched to a gene: 7. The CDR3 loop spans 15 amino acids. The CDR3 DNA reads as TGCGCCAGCAGCCAAGAATTACGGGAGGGGGTTGAGCAGTTCTTC. Translated: CASSQELREGVEQFF.

This sequence joins TRBV20-1 and TRBJ2-7; TRBD2 agrees at 9 bases. The CDR3 is 17 residues long. The germline V gene encodes CDR1 DFQATT and CDR2 SNEGSKA (reference sequence). Germline trimming cut 0 bases from V and 3 bases from J; bases unmatched to any gene: 12. CDR3 in DNA: TGCAGTGCTAGAGAGGGGGGGGCTAGCGGGGTTATCTACGAGCAGTACTTC. The encoded protein is CSAREGGASGVIYEQYF.

This chain connects TRBV27 to TRBJ2-7; possible D gene TRBD1, 5 bases. The length of the CDR3 is 15 residues. Trimming removed 4 bases at V and 1 base at J, with 14 bases between. Germline loops: CDR1 MNHEY, CDR2 SMNVEV (reference sequence). CDR3 coding DNA: TGTGCCAGCAGTTCCTTAGGGGCAGGGTCCTACGAGCAGTACTTC. It specifies CASSSLGAGSYEQYF.

This clonotype has more than one count but fewer than ten. The chain recombines TRBV6-1 with TRBJ2-1; D might be TRBD2 (6 bases). V was shortened by 6 bases and J by 6 bases, with 18 bases between the two germline ends. The CDR3 has 15 amino acids. Per the germline V gene, CDR1 is MNHNS and CDR2 is SASEGT. For the CDR3, the DNA is TGTGCCAGCAGCCAAACCTGGGGGGTCGGCAATGAGCAGTTCTTC. Encoded protein: CASSQTWGVGNEQFF.